This TCR beta chain was documented in a study of T cells in Graves' hyperthyroidism and ophthalmopathy. Study results and caveats: Clonotypes that were expanded in thyroid above 0.001 mostly appeared in blood too.

This clonotype was observed a handful of times. What it recognizes is unknown. Amplified TCR beta CDR3 regions came from RNA transcripts. Carried out on the TCR CDR3, a first-round RT-PCR used the HTBI primer set. TCRdb recomputed calls from the multiplex PCR reads with MiXCR, one row per CDR3 protein. The data hold approximately 600,000 distinct CDR3 sequences, with roughly 15% observed a single time. It was uncontrolled infection, other autoimmune disease, pregnancy or lactation that excluded patients. The sequenced sample was blood. The TCR comes from a woman in her 40s with Graves' ophthalmopathy.

CDR3 sequence: CASSELGLGGTDTQYF. The CDR3 nucleotides are TGTGCCAGCAGTGAACTAGGACTGGGTGGCACAGATACGCAGTATTTT. The J gene is TRBJ2-3, the V gene TRBV2; TRBD2 might be the D (5 bases). V was clipped by 2 bases and J by 1 base, with 13 bases between them. The CDR3 length is 16 residues. Germline V lookup: CDR1 SNHLY, CDR2 FYNNEI.